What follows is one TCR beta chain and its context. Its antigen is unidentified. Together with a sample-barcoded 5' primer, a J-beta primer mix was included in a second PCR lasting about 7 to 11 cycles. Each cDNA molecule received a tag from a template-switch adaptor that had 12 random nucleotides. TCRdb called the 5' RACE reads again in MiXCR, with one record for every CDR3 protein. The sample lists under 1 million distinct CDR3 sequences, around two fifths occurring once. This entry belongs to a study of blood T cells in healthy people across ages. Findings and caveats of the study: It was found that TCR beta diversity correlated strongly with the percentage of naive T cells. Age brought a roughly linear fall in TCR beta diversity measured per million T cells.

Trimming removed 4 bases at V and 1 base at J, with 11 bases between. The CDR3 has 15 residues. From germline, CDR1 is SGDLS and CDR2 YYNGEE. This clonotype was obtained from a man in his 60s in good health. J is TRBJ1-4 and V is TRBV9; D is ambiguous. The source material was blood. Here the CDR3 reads CASSPSSLTNEKLFF. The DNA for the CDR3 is TGTGCCAGCAGCCCCTCGTCCTTAACTAATGAAAAACTGTTTTTT. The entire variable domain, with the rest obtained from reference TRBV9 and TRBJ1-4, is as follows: DSGVTQTPKHLITATGQRVTLRCSPRSGDLSVYWYQQSLDQGLQFLIQYYNGEERAKGNILERFSAQQFPDLHSELNLSSLELGDSALYFCASSPSSLTNEKLFFGSGTQLSVL.